These 27 T cell receptor beta chains share one sample of origin, sequenced in a study of T-cell memory formation after mild COVID-19. In TCRdb, the 5' RACE reads were re-called with MiXCR into one record per CDR3 protein. The data show 220,000 or so distinct CDR3 sequences, more than 8% seen once. Source material: PBMCs or a T cell subset sorted from them (not recorded which). These receptors all stem from a man between 18 and 35 years old who had mild COVID-19 (a few samples of this study predate the infection). Cell type and time point are not known.

This clonotype was detected many times. This chain links TRBV4-3 with TRBJ1-5; D is undetermined. Germline-derived CDR1 and CDR2 are LGHNA and YSLEER. Deletions cut 0 bases from V and 7 bases from J, with 13 bases between. This CDR3 region has 15 residues. The CDR3 region is CASSQDVGSGQPQHF. In DNA form, the CDR3 reads TGCGCCAGCAGCCAAGACGTGGGTTCGGGGCAGCCCCAGCATTTT.

This rearrangement joins TRBV12-3 or TRBV12-4 to TRBJ1-2, with D tentatively TRBD1 (6 bases). V lost 5 bases and J 13 bases, leaving 17 bases between the germline ends. The CDR3 is made up of 12 amino acids. The CDR3 nucleotides are TGTGCCAGCAGTCGACAGGACCGCTGGAGCACCTTC. It encodes CASSRQDRWSTF.

This clonotype was seen many times. The genes are TRBV19 and TRBJ1-5; D not resolved. CDR1 LNHDA and CDR2 SQIVND come from the germline V gene (reference sequence). Trimming pared 3 bases from V and 15 bases from J, leaving 15 bases between. This CDR3 spans 12 amino acids. The CDR3 reads CASSIPPGPGHF. CDR3 nucleotides: TGTGCCAGTAGTATCCCCCCCGGCCCGGGGCATTTT.

This clonotype was counted a few times. This rearrangement joins TRBV7-9 to TRBJ2-6, with a possible D match to TRBD1 (6 bases). Looked up from germline, CDR1 is SEHNR and CDR2 is FQNEAQ (reference sequence). CDR3 length equals 17 residues. V was pared by 5 bases and J by 2 bases, with 16 bases between. As DNA, the CDR3 is TGTGCCAGCAGCCCCCACGGCAGGGGAACTGGGGCCAACGTCCTGACTTTC. It yields the protein CASSPHGRGTGANVLTF.

This clonotype was observed many times. The chain couples TRBV19 to TRBJ2-3; unclear D gene. The germline CDR1 and CDR2 sequences are LNHDA and SQIVND (reference sequence). The ends were cut back, 3 bases at V and 0 bases at J, with 10 bases in the middle. CDR3 length equals 15 residues. CDR3 nucleotides: TGTGCCAGTAGTATCCAGGCGACTAGCACAGATACGCAGTATTTT. It is translated as CASSIQATSTDTQYF.

This chain links TRBV7-9 with TRBJ1-2; D not resolved. The germline V gene has CDR1 SEHNR and CDR2 FQNEAQ (reference sequence). Between the trimmed V and J ends, which lost 0 bases and 4 bases, there was a span of 9 bases. The CDR3 contains 14 residues. The CDR3 spells CASSLAEGSYGYTF. The CDR3 bases are TGTGCCAGCAGCTTAGCCGAAGGATCCTATGGCTACACCTTC.

This clonotype came up a few times. The chain uses TRBV29-1 and TRBJ2-3; TRBD1 agrees at 8 bases. In germline, CDR1 is SQVTM, CDR2 ANQGSEA. V trimming: 3 bases; J trimming: 2 bases; junction bases outside the gene matches: 16. The CDR3 is 18 residues long. This chain's CDR3 is CSVDKNRRGHEPTDTQYF. For the CDR3, the DNA is TGCAGCGTTGACAAAAACCGCAGGGGGCACGAACCCACAGATACGCAGTATTTT.

The rearrangement uses TRBV18 and TRBJ1-2; the D gene is possibly TRBD1 (5 bases). Germline values: CDR1 KGHSH, CDR2 LQKENI. Between the trimmed V and J ends, which lost 4 bases and 5 bases, there was a span of 11 bases. CDR3 length: 13 residues. The CDR3 sequence is CASSQGKTYGYTF. The CDR3 coding sequence is TGTGCCAGCTCACAGGGGAAGACGTATGGCTACACCTTC.

In its sample, this clonotype was seen a few times. This chain joins TRBV7-9 and TRBJ2-1; D possibly corresponds to TRBD2 (6 bases). This CDR3 has 14 amino acids. Germline V gives CDR1 SEHNR, CDR2 FQNEAQ (reference sequence). Trimming left V 5 bases short and J 6 bases short, with 14 bases between. CDR3 loop: CASSPGTRSNEQFF. For the CDR3, the DNA is TGTGCCAGCAGCCCCGGGACTCGATCCAATGAGCAGTTCTTC.

This clonotype was picked up a small number of times. The rearrangement uses TRBV6-5 and TRBJ2-5, with TRBD1 as a possible D gene (6 bases). V lost 6 bases to trimming and J lost 5 bases, with 10 bases between them. Germline loops: CDR1 MNHEY, CDR2 SVGAGI. This CDR3 is built from 12 residues. CDR3 sequence: CASRAGDETQYF. Written as DNA, the CDR3 is TGTGCCAGCAGAGCAGGGGACGAGACCCAGTACTTC.

In its sample, this clonotype was seen many times. V usage is TRBV20-1 and J usage is TRBJ2-7; D may be TRBD1 (5 bases). Germline values: CDR1 DFQATT, CDR2 SNEGSKA (reference sequence). The V end lost 4 bases, the J end lost 6 bases, and 19 bases lay between the germline ends. The CDR3 covers 14 residues. The CDR3 here is CSAITGPLSGEQYV. The DNA for the CDR3 is TGCAGTGCTATAACAGGTCCGCTTTCGGGCGAGCAGTACGTC.

This clonotype was observed a handful of times. This chain uses TRBV7-9 with TRBJ2-7; D is uncertain. V was cut by 2 bases and J by 2 bases, with 10 bases left in between. The CDR3 is 14 amino acids. CDR1 and CDR2 (germline): SEHNR, FQNEAQ (reference sequence). The CDR3 spells CASSLRSPAYEQYF. CDR3 sequence (DNA): TGTGCCAGCAGCTTAAGAAGCCCCGCCTACGAGCAGTACTTC.

This clonotype has a handful of counts. The chain has TRBV5-1 and TRBJ2-1, with 13 bases fitting TRBD2. After removal of 6 bases from V and 6 bases from J, the junction contained 9 bases not matched to a gene. CDR3 size: 16 residues. The germline V gene encodes CDR1 SGHRS and CDR2 YFSETQ. Here the CDR3 DNA reads TGCGCCAGCACTCTGGGGACTAGCGGGGAGCCCAATGAGCAGTTCTTC. Its protein product is CASTLGTSGEPNEQFF.

This chain connects TRBV19 to TRBJ2-6; possibly TRBD1 or TRBD2 for D (5 bases each). Germline V gives CDR1 LNHDA, CDR2 SQIVND (reference sequence). Deletions cut 4 bases from V and 0 bases from J, with 13 bases between. CDR3 length equals 17 residues. The CDR3 region has the DNA TGTGCCAGTAGTACCCCCCCGGGGCGCTCTGGGGCCAACGTCCTGACTTTC. Translating gives CASSTPPGRSGANVLTF.

The rearrangement links TRBV4-3 to TRBJ2-5; 12 nucleotides match TRBD2. CDR3 length: 16 amino acids. CDR1 and CDR2 (germline): LGHNA, YSLEER. With 3 bases clipped from V and 4 bases from J, the junction kept 6 bases outside the gene matches. The CDR3 DNA is TGCGCCAGCAGCCAGGCTAGCGGGGGGGCCGGAGAGACCCAGTACTTC. Encoded protein: CASSQASGGAGETQYF.

This clonotype was observed at least ten times. The CDR3 loop is CASSGTAGGETQYF. The CDR3 nucleotides read TGCGCCAGCAGCGGGACAGCGGGGGGAGAGACCCAGTACTTC. The chain has TRBV5-1 and TRBJ2-5; 9 positions match TRBD2. J gave up 4 bases and V 4 bases, and 5 bases lay outside the gene matches. CDR3 length: 14 residues. In germline, CDR1 is SGHRS, CDR2 YFSETQ.

The chain has TRBV20-1 and TRBJ2-1; D may be TRBD1 or TRBD2 (7 bases each). Germline V CDR1 and CDR2: DFQATT, SNEGSKA (reference sequence). The CDR3 runs to 18 residues. V was clipped by 4 bases and J by 0 bases, with 22 bases between them. The CDR3 loop reads CSATPRRGGWSSYNEQFF. The CDR3 coding sequence is TGCAGTGCTACTCCCCGCAGGGGGGGATGGAGCTCCTACAATGAGCAGTTCTTC.

This clonotype has a count of ten or more. The V gene is TRBV10-2, the J gene TRBJ2-3, with D possibly being TRBD1 or TRBD2 (5 bases each). CDR3 length: 16 residues. CDR1 and CDR2 (germline): WSHSY, SAAADI. Trimming cost V 3 bases and J 1 base, with 14 bases left between them. CDR3 bases: TGCGCCAGCAGTGATTCGGGACCACCTCGCACAGATACGCAGTATTTT. Amino acids: CASSDSGPPRTDTQYF.

This clonotype was seen a handful of times. V usage is TRBV19 and J usage is TRBJ2-3; 7 bases are a match to TRBD1. The V segment lost 6 bases and the J segment 3 bases; nucleotides outside the gene matches: 9. The CDR3 covers 15 residues. The germline V gene has CDR1 LNHDA and CDR2 SQIVND (reference sequence). The CDR3 region is CASSRRQGETDTQYF. In nucleotides, the CDR3 is TGTGCCAGTAGCCGCCGACAGGGAGAAACAGATACGCAGTATTTT.

The chain recombines TRBV5-1 with TRBJ2-4; D perhaps matches TRBD1 (7 bases). The CDR3 sequence is 19 residues long. Germline CDR1 SGHRS, CDR2 YFSETQ. Between the trimmed V and J ends, which lost 5 bases and 0 bases, there was a span of 24 bases. For the CDR3, the DNA is TGCGCCAGCAGTCGGGACAGCGGTTCAGGGGGGCTAGCCAAAAACATTCAGTACTTC. It translates to CASSRDSGSGGLAKNIQYF.

A few counts support this clonotype. The V and J genes are TRBV6-5 and TRBJ1-5, with 7 bases identical to TRBD1. The CDR3 has 16 amino acids. The J segment lost 7 bases and the V segment lost 0 bases, leaving 9 bases of the junction unmatched. Germline V gene lookup returns CDR1 MNHEY and CDR2 SVGAGI. The CDR3 sequence: CASSYSMPAGGQPQHF. DNA for the CDR3: TGTGCCAGCAGTTACTCGATGCCGGCAGGGGGACAGCCCCAGCATTTT.

The chain carries TRBV30 and TRBJ2-7; no clear D. The CDR3 contains 13 residues. V lost 3 bases to trimming and J lost 1 base, with 10 bases between them. CDR1 is GTSNPN, CDR2 SVGIG, per germline (reference sequence). The CDR3 DNA reads TGTGCCTGGAGGGGCAGTCTATCCTACGAGCAGTACTTC. Amino acids: CAWRGSLSYEQYF.

This clonotype has a handful of counts. This chain connects TRBV20-1 to TRBJ2-5, with TRBD2 identical over 9 bases. Trimming removed 3 bases from V and 5 bases from J; junction bases left unmatched: 4. The length of the CDR3 is 13 residues. Germline CDR1 DFQATT, CDR2 SNEGSKA (reference sequence). CDR3 region: CSARSSGVETQYF. The CDR3 DNA sequence: TGCAGTGCTAGGTCTAGCGGGGTGGAGACCCAGTACTTC.

The chain links TRBV2 to TRBJ1-6; D uncertain. Trimming removed 8 bases at V and 8 bases at J, with 1 base between. Germline CDR1 and CDR2: SNHLY and FYNNEI. The CDR3 loop spans 9 amino acids. CDR3 amino acids: CASDSPLHF. The CDR3 bases are TGTGCCAGCGATTCACCCCTCCACTTT.

The V gene is TRBV2, the J gene TRBJ2-2; D is uncertain. V lost 6 bases to trimming and J lost 4 bases, with 9 bases between them. CDR3 length: 13 amino acids. Germline CDR1 is SNHLY and CDR2 is FYNNEI. The CDR3 DNA reads TGTGCCAGCAGAAAGGATCCCACCGGGGAGCTGTTTTTT. As protein: CASRKDPTGELFF.

This clonotype was counted a few times. This chain uses TRBV6-5 with TRBJ1-1, with D perhaps matching TRBD1 (6 bases). The germline V and J ends were trimmed by 7 bases and 7 bases, with 19 bases remaining between them. CDR1 is MNHEY, CDR2 SVGAGI, per germline. The CDR3 consists of 14 residues. The CDR3: CASIRMGQGSEAFF. The CDR3 DNA is TGTGCCAGCATCCGGATGGGGCAGGGGAGTGAAGCTTTCTTT.

This clonotype was observed a few times. The chain links TRBV18 to TRBJ2-1; TRBD2 matches 7 bases. Trimming removed 3 bases from V and 0 bases from J; junction bases left unmatched: 5. The CDR3 covers 16 residues. CDR1 KGHSH and CDR2 LQKENI come from the germline V gene. In DNA form, the CDR3 reads TGTGCCAGCTCACCTCTAGCGGTGAGCTCCTACAATGAGCAGTTCTTC. As protein: CASSPLAVSSYNEQFF.